This T cell receptor (beta chain) was profiled in a study of identical twins. This clonotype turned up a few times. Its antigen is still unknown. The CDR3 extends over 15 amino acids. Trimming removed 0 bases at V and 6 bases at J, with 12 bases between. The study's findings and limits: For cord blood, abundant beta clonotypes had fewer insertions, unlike memory repertoires, which showed none. Zero-insertion findings could be partly confounded by invariant cells (MAIT and iNKT cells).

From the 5' RACE reads, TCRdb called clonotypes with MiXCR, one entry per CDR3 protein. The sample yields about 240,000 distinct CDR3 sequences, about 13% seen once. These data were also reused for a study on yellow fever vaccine responses in identical twins. That publication notes: Reports say the vaccine T cell response in twins looked partly convergent and partly personalized.

The TCR was taken from a woman under 30 in good health. The sample comprised memory (CD45RO+) T cells sorted from blood. The chain carries TRBV12-3 or TRBV12-4 and TRBJ2-1; D is perhaps TRBD2 (5 bases). CDR3 DNA: TGTGCCAGCAGTTTAGCGCGGGCAGGTTCCAATGAGCAGTTCTTC. Residues: CASSLARAGSNEQFF.